Shown below are 18 T cell receptor beta chains from a single sample sequenced in a study of T cell responses to AZD1222 COVID-19 vaccine. Clones were read by immunoSEQ multiplex PCR, and TCRdb kept only the in-frame ones, dropping some. Of about 180,000 clones listed, 85% to 90% are singletons. The sequences come from peripheral blood, collected 28 days after the second AZD1222 dose. The receptors stem from an adult who received the AZD1222 COVID-19 vaccine.

V and J are TRBV10-3 and TRBJ2-5; 8 bases align to TRBD2. The germline V gene has CDR1 ENHRY and CDR2 SYGVKD. The ends lost 4 bases at V and 5 bases at J; junction bases unmatched: 6. The CDR3 totals 14 residues. CDR3 in DNA: TGTGCCATCAGTGTATCGGGGGGGGAGGAGACCCAGTACTTC. Its translation is CAISVSGGEETQYF.

This sequence joins TRBV6-1 and TRBJ2-1; 13 bases align to TRBD2. Trimming cost V 0 bases and J 9 bases; bases outside gene matches: 14. The CDR3 runs 19 residues. Germline V lookup: CDR1 MNHNS, CDR2 SASEGT. In DNA form, the CDR3 reads TGTGCCAGCAGTGAAGCCACACTGGGACTAGCGGGGTTGGGCCTTGAGCAGTTCTTC. It translates to CASSEATLGLAGLGLEQFF.

This chain joins TRBV7-8 and TRBJ1-5; TRBD1 aligns across 11 bases. The CDR3 runs 15 residues. Germline CDR1 SGHVS, CDR2 FQNEAQ. Trimming cost V 3 bases and J 4 bases; bases outside gene matches: 2. CDR3 residues: CASSLGTGGNQPQHF. Here the CDR3 DNA reads TGTGCCAGCAGCTTGGGGACAGGGGGTAATCAGCCCCAGCATTTT.

This chain connects TRBV7-9 to TRBJ1-4, with D tentatively TRBD1 (6 bases). Germline V gene sequence: CDR1 SEHNR, CDR2 FQNEAQ (reference sequence). V gave up 5 bases and J gave up 7 bases, with 14 bases separating them. The CDR3 sequence is 14 residues long. CDR3 DNA: TGTGCCAGCAGCACCCAGACAGGAGTTGAAAAACTGTTTTTT. Residues: CASSTQTGVEKLFF.

The rearrangement uses TRBV5-5 and TRBJ2-5; D is undetermined. There are 12 residues in the CDR3. V lost 7 bases and J lost 3, with 10 bases in between. CDR1 and CDR2 (germline): SGHKS, YYEKEE (reference sequence). The CDR3 region has the DNA TGTGCCAGCTCGAGGTACGAAGAGACCCAGTACTTC. Protein product: CASSRYEETQYF.

This chain joins TRBV7-9 and TRBJ1-5; D uncertain. This CDR3 comprises 15 residues. Trimming took 0 bases from V and 1 from J, leaving 7 bases between them. In germline, CDR1 is SEHNR, CDR2 FQNEAQ (reference sequence). The CDR3 sequence is CASSLAGGSNQPQHF. CDR3 nucleotides: TGTGCCAGCAGCTTAGCGGGAGGGAGCAATCAGCCCCAGCATTTT. The complete variable domain, with remaining parts taken from reference TRBV7-9 and TRBJ1-5, reads DTGVSQNPRHKITKRGQNVTFRCDPISEHNRLYWYRQTLGQGPEFLTYFQNEAQLEKSRLLSDRFSAERPKGSFSTLEIQRTEQGDSAMYLCASSLAGGSNQPQHFGDGTRLSIL.

The chain is built from TRBV28 and TRBJ2-1; D possibly corresponds to TRBD2 (6 bases). The length of the CDR3 is 13 residues. With 6 bases removed from V and 9 bases from J, the gap between germline ends came to 15 bases. Germline CDR1 is MDHEN and CDR2 is SYDVKM. Here the CDR3 reads CASRIAGLSEQFF. Written as DNA, the CDR3 is TGTGCCAGCAGGATTGCGGGGCTTAGTGAGCAGTTCTTC.

This sequence joins TRBV29-1 and TRBJ2-3; D ambiguous. Trimming took 7 bases from V and 6 from J, leaving 11 bases between them. CDR1 is SQVTM and CDR2 is ANQGSEA in the germline V gene. The CDR3 spans 11 residues. CDR3 residues: CSALLGDTQYF. The DNA for the CDR3 is TGCAGCGCCCTACTCGGGGATACGCAGTATTTT.

The chain recombines TRBV21-1 with TRBJ2-1; the D call TRBD2 from the table was never checked on the DNA. TRBV21-1 is a recognized pseudogene. The CDR3 spans 15 residues. The CDR3 DNA reads TGTGCCAGCAGCGAGCGGGACTATGCCTACAATGAGCAGTTCTTC. As protein: CASSERDYAYNEQFF.

This rearrangement joins TRBV28 to TRBJ2-7, with a tentative D call TRBD1 (5 bases). V shed 5 bases and J shed 4 bases, with 9 bases lying between them. This CDR3 comprises 12 residues. Per the germline V gene, CDR1 is MDHEN and CDR2 is SYDVKM. Here the CDR3 reads CASSRTRYEQYF. CDR3 DNA sequence: TGTGCCAGCAGTAGGACAAGGTACGAGCAGTACTTC. The full variable domain, with the rest looked up from reference TRBV28 and TRBJ2-7, is DVKVTQSSRYLVKRTGEKVFLECVQDMDHENMFWYRQDPGLGLRLIYFSYDVKMKEKGDIPEGYSVSREKKERFSLILESASTNQTSMYLCASSRTRYEQYFGPGTRLTVT.

This clone has only one observation. The DNA for the CDR3 is TGCGCCAGCAGCGAACAGGGGGGAGGTCAGCCCCAGCATTTT. This sequence encodes CASSEQGGGQPQHF. The rearrangement joins TRBV5-1 to TRBJ1-5, with 8 bases identical to TRBD1. V gave up 4 bases and J gave up 6 bases; unmatched junction bases: 6. CDR3 length: 14 amino acids. Germline V gene lookup returns CDR1 SGHRS and CDR2 YFSETQ.

This chain connects TRBV6-6 to TRBJ1-2; 7 bases align to TRBD1. From germline, CDR1 is MNHNY and CDR2 SVGAGI (reference sequence). V lost 10 bases and J lost 4; bases outside the gene matches: 6. This CDR3 contains 12 residues. The CDR3 reads CAIRGAGYGYTF. DNA of the CDR3: TGTGCCATCAGGGGGGCGGGCTATGGCTACACCTTC.

As concerns this clone: Because the CDR3 is missing its conserved closing phenylalanine or tryptophan, this is likely a read error. The DNA is omitted, as the CDR3 cannot be located on it reliably, and the CDR3 follows TCRdb's listing. The V call is TRBV2, the J call TRBJ1-1. A total of 10 residues make up the CDR3, ends included. Germline CDR1 and CDR2: SNHLY and FYNNEI. The CDR3: CASSDWFQRH.

This sequence joins TRBV4-1 and TRBJ2-3; 12 nucleotides agree with TRBD2. The ends lost 0 bases at V and 3 bases at J; junction bases unmatched: 7. The CDR3 consists of 18 residues. CDR1 is MGHRA and CDR2 is YSYEKL in the germline V gene. In nucleotides, the CDR3 is TGCGCCAGCAGCCAAGACTCTAGCGGGGGGGCAGGGACAGATACGCAGTATTTT. Amino acid sequence: CASSQDSSGGAGTDTQYF.

This sequence joins TRBV7-9 and TRBJ2-3; TRBD2 matches at 13 bases. Germline CDR1 and CDR2: SEHNR and FQNEAQ (reference sequence). V shed 2 bases, J shed 2 bases, and the junction held 7 bases outside the gene matches. The CDR3 covers 18 residues. The CDR3 coding sequence is TGTGCCAGCAGCTTATTTCTTACTAGCGGGGGGGCCACAGATACGCAGTATTTT. Translation gives CASSLFLTSGGATDTQYF.

This chain uses TRBV29-1 with TRBJ1-3, with 9 nucleotides matching TRBD1. The CDR3 consists of 16 residues. In germline, CDR1 is SQVTM, CDR2 ANQGSEA. V shed 1 base and J 0 bases; nucleotides not matched to a gene: 4. CDR3 in DNA: TGCAGCGTTGAAGGGGACAGGGCCTCCTCTGGAAACACCATATATTTT. Translation gives CSVEGDRASSGNTIYF. Full variable domain (missing parts from reference TRBV29-1 and TRBJ1-3): SAVISQKPSRDICQRGTSLTIQCQVDSQVTMMFWYRQQPGQSLTLIATANQGSEATYESGFVIDKFPISRPNLTFSTLTVSNMSPEDSSIYLCSVEGDRASSGNTIYFGEGSWLTVV.

The rearrangement joins TRBV19 to TRBJ1-5, with 9 bases that match TRBD1. The ends lost 1 base at V and 3 bases at J; junction bases unmatched: 4. Per germline, CDR1 LNHDA and CDR2 SQIVND (reference sequence). This CDR3 is built from 16 residues. The CDR3 region is CASSIGDRGINQPQHF. CDR3 bases: TGTGCCAGTAGTATAGGTGACAGGGGGATCAATCAGCCCCAGCATTTT.

The CDR3 loop reads CASKGQTSGKLFF. The CDR3 region has the DNA TGTGCCAGCAAGGGACAGACATCGGGAAAACTGTTTTTT. The chain recombines TRBV19 with TRBJ1-4, with TRBD1 identical over 7 bases. Germline V lookup: CDR1 LNHDA, CDR2 SQIVND (reference sequence). Unmatched junction bases numbered 11, after V lost 9 bases and J lost 10 bases. The CDR3 has 13 residues.